The rows below give T cell receptor beta chains drawn from one sample of a study of T-cell reconstitution after alpha-beta-depleted transplantation in children. TCRdb analysed the PCR reads with MiXCR anew, one entry per CDR3 protein. The data hold about 210,000 distinct CDR3 sequences, with approximately 15% observed a single time. The starting material was PBMCs, mostly from graft donor cells, obtained 360 days after TCRalphabeta/CD19-depleted stem cell transplant. The receptors derive from a male patient aged 2-9 years who had a stem cell transplant for acute lymphoblastic leukemia, so the T cells may come from the graft donor. The CDR3 runs from the conserved cysteine through the conserved F or W. Fields, in order: J gene, D gene, clone size, V gene, CDR3 protein, CDR3 DNA. A D gene is named only where the DNA matches it firmly. Where a row states a size, it is once, few, many or the class of an expanded clone; other rows omit it.

J: TRBJ2-1
D: NA
size: few
V: TRBV7-9
CDR3: CASSRPPTSEQFF
DNA: TGTGCCAGCAGCCGCCCCCCCACTAGTGAGCAGTTCTTC

J: TRBJ2-3
D: NA
size: few
V: TRBV5-4
CDR3: CASSLALGLSRTDTQYF
DNA: TGTGCCAGCAGCTTGGCCCTCGGACTGAGTAGAACAGATACGCAGTATTTT

J: TRBJ2-1
D: TRBD2
size: many
V: TRBV29-1
CDR3: CSVTSAGGYNEQFF
DNA: TGCAGCGTGACAAGCGCGGGGGGATACAATGAGCAGTTCTTC

J: TRBJ2-3
D: NA
size: NA
V: TRBV12-3/TRBV12-4
CDR3: CASSLQSTDTQYF
DNA: TGTGCCAGCAGTCTCCAGAGCACAGATACGCAGTATTTT

J: TRBJ2-1
D: NA
size: NA
V: TRBV5-1
CDR3: CASSLSGRSSYNEQFF
DNA: TGCGCCAGCAGCTTGTCAGGGCGGAGCTCCTACAATGAGCAGTTCTTC

J: TRBJ2-1
D: NA
size: few
V: TRBV5-6
CDR3: CASSLDFGRGDEQFF
DNA: TGTGCCAGCAGCTTGGATTTCGGCAGGGGTGATGAGCAGTTCTTC

J: TRBJ1-6
D: TRBD1
size: few
V: TRBV7-9
CDR3: CASSKQGGNSPLHF
DNA: TGTGCCAGCAGTAAACAGGGGGGGAATTCACCCCTCCACTTT

J: TRBJ2-1
D: NA
size: few
V: TRBV7-2
CDR3: CASSHGGGRYNEQFF
DNA: TGTGCCAGCAGCCACGGGGGCGGACGTTACAATGAGCAGTTCTTC

J: TRBJ1-6
D: NA
size: few
V: TRBV7-2
CDR3: CASSFGLSGDSPLHF
DNA: TGTGCCAGCAGCTTTGGACTCTCGGGGGATTCACCCCTCCACTTT

J: TRBJ2-7
D: NA
size: NA
V: TRBV20-1
CDR3: CSARVTGFSYEQYF
DNA: TGCAGTGCTAGAGTGACAGGTTTCTCCTACGAGCAGTACTTC

J: TRBJ2-1
D: TRBD1
size: few
V: TRBV4-2
CDR3: CASSHVGTGEQFF
DNA: TGTGCCAGCAGCCACGTTGGGACAGGCGAGCAGTTCTTC

J: TRBJ2-7
D: TRBD2
size: few
V: TRBV4-3
CDR3: CASSQDPPGLAGDEQYF
DNA: TGCGCCAGCAGCCAAGATCCCCCGGGACTAGCGGGAGACGAGCAGTACTTC

J: TRBJ2-3
D: TRBD1
size: few
V: TRBV9
CDR3: CASSFGTVGTDTQYF
DNA: TGTGCCAGCAGCTTCGGGACAGTTGGCACAGATACGCAGTATTTT

J: TRBJ1-1
D: NA
size: few
V: TRBV6-1
CDR3: CASTGKVLGTEAFF
DNA: TGTGCCAGCACAGGGAAGGTTTTGGGCACTGAAGCTTTCTTT

J: TRBJ1-1
D: NA
size: NA
V: TRBV11-3
CDR3: CASSWGDDTEAFF
DNA: TGTGCCAGCAGTTGGGGGGATGACACTGAAGCTTTCTTT

J: TRBJ2-4
D: TRBD1
size: few
V: TRBV13
CDR3: CASSLVGQGAIAKNIQYF
DNA: TGTGCCAGCAGCTTAGTAGGTCAGGGGGCGATTGCCAAAAACATTCAGTACTTC

J: TRBJ1-2
D: NA
size: NA
V: TRBV19
CDR3: CASSRQGGPANYGYTF
DNA: TGTGCCAGTAGTAGACAAGGGGGACCAGCTAACTATGGCTACACCTTC

J: TRBJ2-1
D: TRBD2
size: NA
V: TRBV19
CDR3: CASSINGGNEQFF
DNA: TGTGCCAGTAGTATTAACGGGGGGAATGAGCAGTTCTTC

J: TRBJ2-7
D: NA
size: NA
V: TRBV7-2
CDR3: CASSLEGGWTYEQYF
DNA: TGTGCCAGCAGCTTAGAAGGGGGTTGGACCTACGAGCAGTACTTC

J: TRBJ2-7
D: TRBD2
size: NA
V: TRBV4-3
CDR3: CASSQGAGDSYEQYF
DNA: TGCGCCAGCAGCCAAGGGGCGGGGGACTCCTACGAGCAGTACTTC

J: TRBJ2-2
D: TRBD2
size: few
V: TRBV7-8
CDR3: CASSFIAEGLYNTGELFF
DNA: TGTGCCAGCAGCTTTATTGCAGAGGGACTATACAACACCGGGGAGCTGTTTTTT

J: TRBJ2-7
D: NA
size: NA
V: TRBV12-3/TRBV12-4
CDR3: CASSFRDLGLEQYF
DNA: TGTGCCAGCAGTTTCCGGGATCTTGGGTTGGAACAGTACTTC

J: TRBJ2-6
D: TRBD1
size: NA
V: TRBV12-3/TRBV12-4
CDR3: CASRATGGWSGANVLTF
DNA: TGTGCCAGCAGGGCGACAGGGGGGTGGTCTGGGGCCAACGTCCTGACTTTC

J: TRBJ2-5
D: NA
size: few
V: TRBV7-8
CDR3: CASSLRTKETQYF
DNA: TGTGCCAGCAGCTTACGCACAAAAGAGACCCAGTACTTC

J: TRBJ2-5
D: NA
size: few
V: TRBV7-9
CDR3: CASSLVSRNQETQYF
DNA: TGTGCCAGCAGCTTAGTATCGCGGAATCAAGAGACCCAGTACTTC

J: TRBJ2-5
D: TRBD1
size: NA
V: TRBV27
CDR3: CASSLGFPGQGQQETQYF
DNA: TGTGCCAGCAGTTTAGGATTCCCGGGACAGGGCCAACAAGAGACCCAGTACTTC

J: TRBJ1-3
D: TRBD1
size: NA
V: TRBV30
CDR3: CAWSNTGGVSGNTIYF
DNA: TGTGCCTGGAGTAATACAGGGGGGGTCTCTGGAAACACCATATATTTT

J: TRBJ2-7
D: NA
size: few
V: TRBV20-1
CDR3: CSARDGRTASYEQYF
DNA: TGCAGTGCTAGAGATGGGAGGACAGCGTCCTACGAGCAGTACTTC

J: TRBJ1-3
D: NA
size: few
V: TRBV10-2
CDR3: CASRGTGNSGNTIYF
DNA: TGCGCCAGCAGGGGGACGGGGAACTCTGGAAACACCATATATTTT

J: TRBJ2-3
D: NA
size: few
V: TRBV5-1
CDR3: CASSLLGVDTQYF
DNA: TGCGCCAGCAGCTTGTTGGGGGTGGATACGCAGTATTTT

J: TRBJ1-1
D: TRBD1
size: many
V: TRBV29-1
CDR3: CSGSLQGIEAFF
DNA: TGCAGCGGCTCCCTACAGGGGATTGAAGCTTTCTTT

J: TRBJ1-1
D: TRBD1
size: many
V: TRBV7-6
CDR3: CASSPGTAGTGEAFF
DNA: TGTGCCAGCAGCCCCGGGACAGCCGGCACTGGAGAAGCTTTCTTT

J: TRBJ2-3
D: TRBD2
size: NA
V: TRBV20-1
CDR3: CSALYGLAGGVRFVDTQYF
DNA: TGCAGTGCTTTATACGGACTAGCGGGGGGTGTAAGGTTTGTGGATACGCAGTATTTT

J: TRBJ2-3
D: NA
size: few
V: TRBV18
CDR3: CASSPRAGDPPDF
DNA: TGTGCCAGCTCACCACGCGCCGGTGACCCTCCCGATTTT

J: TRBJ2-2
D: TRBD2
size: few
V: TRBV7-9
CDR3: CASSPKLAANTGELFF
DNA: TGTGCCAGCAGCCCAAAACTAGCGGCGAACACCGGGGAGCTGTTTTTT

J: TRBJ2-5
D: TRBD1
size: NA
V: TRBV28
CDR3: CASTPRVRTGEETQYF
DNA: TGTGCCAGCACCCCACGGGTTCGGACAGGGGAAGAGACCCAGTACTTC

J: TRBJ1-2
D: NA
size: many
V: TRBV20-1
CDR3: CSATEGIYGYTF
DNA: TGCAGTGCTACGGAGGGAATTTATGGCTACACCTTC

J: TRBJ2-7
D: TRBD2
size: few
V: TRBV20-1
CDR3: CSALTSGSSYEQYF
DNA: TGCAGTGCTTTGACTAGCGGGAGCTCCTACGAGCAGTACTTC

J: TRBJ1-4
D: TRBD1
size: few
V: TRBV25-1
CDR3: CASSEIRGGKKLFF
DNA: TGTGCCAGCAGTGAAATCAGGGGGGGAAAAAAACTGTTTTTT

J: TRBJ1-2
D: NA
size: NA
V: TRBV6-6
CDR3: CASSYSPPGGYTF
DNA: TGTGCCAGCAGTTACTCACCCCCAGGTGGCTACACCTTC

J: TRBJ2-1
D: NA
size: few
V: TRBV5-1
CDR3: CASSLAVAGYNEQFF
DNA: TGCGCCAGCAGCTTGGCTGTGGCCGGCTACAATGAGCAGTTCTTC